This TCR beta chain was retrieved from a study of blood T cell repertoires in COVID-19. The length of the CDR3 is 13 residues. Trimming shortened V by 5 bases and J by 11 bases, and 18 bases separated the two germline ends. The germline V gene encodes CDR1 LNHDA and CDR2 SQIVND (reference sequence). In the original workflow: Amplified reference gene primers provided the basis for estimating nucleated cell counts. Sequencing was performed with immunoSEQ multiplex PCR; in TCRdb, only in-frame clones are kept and a portion is missing. The V and J calls and the clone size are those of that table, but D and trimming were determined from the DNA. This sample has under 300,000 clones, with approximately 87% found just once.

The chain is built from TRBV19 and TRBJ1-1, with D unresolved. The sequenced sample consisted of peripheral blood. This receptor was obtained from a woman younger than 45 with COVID-19, enrolled during active disease. The CDR3 sequence is CASSHRPSVEAFF. The DNA of the CDR3 is TGTGCCAGTAGTCATCGCCCCTCCGTGGAGGCTTTCTTT.